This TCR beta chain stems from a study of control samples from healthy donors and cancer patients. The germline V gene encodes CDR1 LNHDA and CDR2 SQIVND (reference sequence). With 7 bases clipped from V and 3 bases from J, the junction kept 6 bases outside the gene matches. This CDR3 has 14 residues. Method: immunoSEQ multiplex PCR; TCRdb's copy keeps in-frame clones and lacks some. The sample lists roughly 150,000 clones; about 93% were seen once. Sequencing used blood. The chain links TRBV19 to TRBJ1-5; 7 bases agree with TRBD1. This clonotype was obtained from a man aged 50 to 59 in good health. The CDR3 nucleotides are TGTGCCAGTAAAATCACAGGGGCCAATCAGCCCCAGCATTTT. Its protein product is CASKITGANQPQHF.